The sequence of this TCR beta chain was determined in a study of T cell changes during pregnancy in multiple sclerosis (dated by TCRdb to the late 2010s). Describing the broader study: In women with multiple sclerosis, the researchers looked at how the T cell repertoire shifted as pregnancy progressed.

Comments on this clone: Its antigen has not been determined. Per-base qualities were not stored, and no clone one base away is much larger.

CDR1 LNHNV and CDR2 YYDKDF were looked up in the germline V gene (reference sequence). The CDR3 has 16 amino acids, counting the end cysteine and phenylalanine. Here the CDR3 DNA is all that survives: 48 bases in frame from base 1. Deletion took 0 bases off V and 4 bases off J, with a span of 10 bases between the germline ends. Library creation used the immunoSEQ multiplex PCR assay. As stored in TCRdb, this immuneACCESS dataset retains in-frame rearrangements with V and J assigned. A fraction of the clones does not appear; measured against another copy, unresolved V genes explain less than half of the discrepancy, and the remainder lacks a known reason. The sample data list 70,000 or so clones, and about nine tenths of these were observed just once. Roughly 0.7% of the sample is taken by the ten largest.

The sequencing here drew on peripheral blood, taken in the third trimester of pregnancy. The TCR originated in a female donor in good health, enrolled as a control in a pregnancy study. The chain is encoded by TRBV15 joined to TRBJ2-6; TRBD1 is a weak D gene call, 6 bases matching. The CDR3 in this case is CATSREGASGANVLTF. The sequenced DNA is TGTGCCACCAGCAGAGAGGGGGCGAGCGGGGCCAACGTCCTGACTTTC.